Only a few counts were recorded for the clone carrying this T cell receptor beta chain. Its antigen is currently unknown. This CDR3 comprises 15 residues. From germline, CDR1 is SGHRS and CDR2 YFSETQ. The V gene lost 4 bases and the J gene lost 2 bases, with 16 bases spanning the gap. The data were taken from a study of blood T cells in healthy people across ages. Through a sample-barcoded 5' primer and a J-beta primer mix, a second PCR was run for roughly 6 to 11 cycles. Each cDNA molecule was tagged by a template-switch adaptor with 12 random nucleotides. TCRdb processed the 5' RACE reads anew with MiXCR; each CDR3 protein has one entry. The sample contains around 1.5 million distinct CDR3 sequences, approximately 59% of which appear only once. The study's findings and limits: Roughly linear declines in TCR beta diversity per million T cells occurred with age.

This chain connects TRBV5-1 to TRBJ2-7; possible D gene TRBD2, 6 bases. Sequencing input: blood. The sequence derives from a man aged 18 to 35 in good health. The CDR3 sequence is CASSPGLSITYEQYF. Written as DNA, the CDR3 is TGCGCCAGCAGCCCGGGACTCTCCATTACCTACGAGCAGTACTTC.